Following are 22 T cell receptor beta chains from one sample sequenced in a study of beta chain features in type 1 diabetes. Which antigens these TCRs recognize remains unknown. General study points: Type 1 diabetes patients had moderately but significantly shorter TCRB CDR3s in all four CD4+ subsets.

Since all of the isolated RNA was reverse transcribed, expressed TCRB transcripts were what got sequenced. Assay used: immunoSEQ multiplex PCR; TCRdb lists only in-frame clones, some missing. The sample consists of over 150,000 clones, about 9% of them appearing once. The sequenced material came from central memory CD4+ T cells from blood. These receptor sequences come from a woman aged 18-30 years with type 1 diabetes.

This clone was seen ten or more times. V gene TRBV23-1 combines with J gene TRBJ1-1; D possibly corresponds to TRBD1 (5 bases). TRBV23-1 is an ORF; its function is uncertain. The CDR3 is 13 amino acids. Trimming removed 4 bases from V and 4 bases from J, with 10 bases in between. CDR3 bases: TGCGCCAGCAGTCTACCGGGGGGCACTGAAGCTTTCTTT. Translation: CASSLPGGTEAFF.

This clone was seen a handful of times. This same CDR3 is encoded by further DNA sequences in the sample. This chain links TRBV7-8 with TRBJ1-1, with D unclear. This CDR3 has 12 amino acids. V was cut by 3 bases and J by 1 base, with 3 bases left in between. Germline V CDR1 and CDR2: SGHVS, FQNEAQ. CDR3 nucleotides: TGTGCCAGCAGCTTTCGGAACACTGAAGCTTTCTTT. This encodes CASSFRNTEAFF.

The chain joins TRBV7-9 to TRBJ1-1, with D possibly matching TRBD1 (5 bases). The ends were cut back, 1 base at V and 4 bases at J, with 10 bases in the middle. CDR3 length: 14 amino acids. The germline V gene encodes CDR1 SEHNR and CDR2 FQNEAQ (reference sequence). This chain's CDR3 is CASSLGGVATEAFF. CDR3 coding DNA: TGTGCCAGCAGCTTAGGGGGGGTGGCCACTGAAGCTTTCTTT.

This clone has more than one count but fewer than ten. The chain links TRBV30 to TRBJ1-2; D gene uncertain. The ends were cut back, 4 bases at V and 1 base at J, with 7 bases in the middle. From germline, CDR1 is GTSNPN and CDR2 SVGIG (reference sequence). The CDR3 covers 12 residues. The DNA for the CDR3 is TGTGCCTGGAAGCGAAATAACTATGGCTACACCTTC. It is translated as CAWKRNNYGYTF.

In its sample, this clone was seen a few times. The chain has TRBV9 and TRBJ2-7; 10 bases map to TRBD2. In germline, CDR1 is SGDLS, CDR2 YYNGEE. Trimming removed 9 bases from V and 5 bases from J; junction bases left unmatched: 5. This CDR3 region has 12 residues. The CDR3 loop is CANLAGEDEQYF. The CDR3, as DNA: TGTGCCAACCTAGCGGGGGAGGACGAGCAGTACTTC.

This clone was seen a handful of times. The rearrangement joins TRBV7-2 to TRBJ1-3; D gene ambiguous. V dropped 3 bases and J dropped 8 bases, with 8 bases sitting between them. The CDR3 loop spans 12 amino acids. CDR1 is SGHTA, CDR2 FQGNSA, per germline. CDR3 residues: CASSFMSDTIYF. CDR3 bases: TGTGCCAGCAGCTTTATGAGTGACACCATATATTTT.

The rearrangement joins TRBV4-1 to TRBJ2-1; 11 bases map to TRBD2. This CDR3 has 19 residues. With 0 bases clipped from V and 0 bases from J, the junction kept 7 bases outside the gene matches. Germline V gene data show CDR1 as MGHRA and CDR2 as YSYEKL. CDR3 residues: CASSQDDTGTSGSYNEQFF. The CDR3 DNA reads TGCGCCAGCAGCCAAGATGACACCGGGACTAGCGGCTCCTACAATGAGCAGTTCTTC.

Only a few counts were recorded for this clone. CDR3 protein: CASRRTGNNSPLHF. In nucleotides, the CDR3 is TGTGCCAGCAGAAGAACAGGGAATAATTCACCCCTCCACTTT. The V gene is TRBV6-6, the J gene TRBJ1-6, with D maybe TRBD1 (6 bases). There are 14 residues in the CDR3. The germline gives CDR1 MNHNY, CDR2 SVGAGI (reference sequence). Trimming removed 6 bases at V and 5 bases at J, with 11 bases between.

This clone was seen more than once but under ten times. The chain recombines TRBV4-1 with TRBJ1-2; 11 bases are a match to TRBD1. There are 15 residues in the CDR3. Per germline, CDR1 MGHRA and CDR2 YSYEKL. The V and J ends lost 0 bases and 7 bases, in that order; junction bases with no gene match: 4. The CDR3 nucleotides are TGCGCCAGCAGCCAAGAAGGACAGGGGGCTGGTGGCTACACCTTC. Translated: CASSQEGQGAGGYTF.

This clone was found a few times. V gene TRBV7-2 combines with J gene TRBJ1-1; no clear D gene. The V end was cut by 3 bases, the J end by 6 bases, with 11 bases between. The CDR3 has 13 amino acids. Per the germline V gene, CDR1 is SGHTA and CDR2 is FQGNSA. The CDR3 is CASSFGTAAEAFF. The CDR3, as DNA: TGTGCCAGCAGCTTTGGCACGGCGGCTGAAGCTTTCTTT. The variable domain in full, with the rest retrieved from reference TRBV7-2 and TRBJ1-1, is GAGVSQSPSNKVTEKGKDVELRCDPISGHTALYWYRQSLGQGLEFLIYFQGNSAPDKSGLPSDRFSAERTGGSVSTLTIQRTQQEDSAVYLCASSFGTAAEAFFGQGTRLTVV.

V is TRBV4-3 and J is TRBJ1-5; maybe TRBD1 (6 bases). The CDR3 has 17 amino acids. The V end was cut by 2 bases, the J end by 0 bases, with 14 bases between. From germline, CDR1 is LGHNA and CDR2 YSLEER. The CDR3 sequence is CASSQLYRDYSNQPQHF. The CDR3 DNA reads as TGCGCCAGCAGCCAACTCTACAGGGATTATAGCAATCAGCCCCAGCATTTT.

J is TRBJ2-3 and V is TRBV5-1, with 7 bases matching TRBD2. After removal of 3 bases from V and 6 bases from J, the junction contained 1 base not matched to a gene. The CDR3 sequence is 12 residues long. The germline V gene has CDR1 SGHRS and CDR2 YFSETQ. CDR3 DNA: TGCGCCAGCAGCTCGGGGGGTGATACGCAGTATTTT. It encodes CASSSGGDTQYF.

This clone has a handful of counts. V usage is TRBV28 and J usage is TRBJ1-1; a weak D match, TRBD1 (6 bases). With 6 bases removed from V and 3 bases from J, the gap between germline ends came to 17 bases. Germline V CDR1 and CDR2: MDHEN, SYDVKM. There are 15 residues in the CDR3. The CDR3 sequence: CASSRDIKGYTEAFF. CDR3 bases: TGTGCCAGCAGCCGGGACATAAAAGGATACACTGAAGCTTTCTTT.

The chain is built from TRBV29-1 and TRBJ2-3, with 11 bases aligning to TRBD2. Germline CDR1 reads SQVTM; CDR2 reads ANQGSEA. This CDR3 contains 13 residues. V shed 5 bases and J 6 bases; nucleotides not matched to a gene: 4. Here the CDR3 reads CSVLAGGSDTQYF. CDR3 in DNA: TGCAGCGTTTTAGCGGGAGGGTCGGATACGCAGTATTTT.

This chain joins TRBV10-3 and TRBJ2-7; no reliable D call. Germline V gives CDR1 ENHRY, CDR2 SYGVKD. This CDR3 is built from 13 residues. Trimming shortened V by 3 bases and J by 7 bases, and 13 bases separated the two germline ends. In DNA, the CDR3 is TGTGCCATCAGTGACATACCCCCAGCGGAGCAGTACTTC. Encoded protein: CAISDIPPAEQYF.

V usage is TRBV7-2 and J usage is TRBJ1-1; 9 bases map to TRBD1. This CDR3 is built from 15 residues. With V trimmed by 4 bases and J by 3 bases, 6 bases remained unmatched. Germline-derived CDR1 and CDR2 are SGHTA and FQGNSA. This CDR3 reads CASSSSDRGDTEAFF. The DNA for the CDR3 is TGTGCCAGCAGCTCTTCCGACAGGGGGGACACTGAAGCTTTCTTT.

This clone was counted only a few times. The chain joins TRBV10-3 to TRBJ2-7; 7 bases are shared with TRBD2. The junction had 4 bases not matched to a gene; V was cut back by 6 bases and J by 2 bases. Germline V gene data show CDR1 as ENHRY and CDR2 as SYGVKD. The CDR3 sequence is 13 residues long. The CDR3 here is CAIRSSGTYEQYF. The CDR3 coding sequence is TGTGCCATCAGATCTAGCGGCACCTACGAGCAGTACTTC.

This clone was seen more than once but under ten times. The chain has TRBV5-6 and TRBJ2-1, with TRBD2 identical over 10 bases. The CDR3 length is 16 residues. Germline CDR1 and CDR2: SGHDT and YYEEEE. After removal of 5 bases from V and 4 bases from J, the junction contained 9 bases not matched to a gene. The CDR3 loop is CASRESGGAGYNEQFF. CDR3 nucleotides: TGTGCCAGCAGAGAAAGCGGGGGGGCCGGGTACAATGAGCAGTTCTTC.

The chain has TRBV28 and TRBJ1-1, with 10 positions matching TRBD1. Looked up from germline, CDR1 is MDHEN and CDR2 is SYDVKM. Trimming cost V 6 bases and J 6 bases; bases outside gene matches: 7. The CDR3 runs 14 residues. CDR3 region: CASSSGTGVSEAFF. CDR3 sequence (DNA): TGTGCCAGCAGCTCCGGGACAGGGGTGTCTGAAGCTTTCTTT.

This clone was seen a handful of times. J is TRBJ2-7 and V is TRBV30; TRBD2 matches 12 bases. The V segment lost 2 bases and the J segment 3 bases; nucleotides outside the gene matches: 5. Germline V lookup: CDR1 GTSNPN, CDR2 SVGIG (reference sequence). The CDR3 totals 15 residues. CDR3 nucleotide sequence: TGTGCCTGGAGTTGGACTAGCGGGACCTTCTACGAGCAGTACTTC. Protein: CAWSWTSGTFYEQYF.

The table lists this clone with a few counts. The CDR3 spells CASSPPGTGELFF. DNA for the CDR3: TGTGCCAGCAGCCCGCCCGGGACCGGGGAGCTGTTTTTT. This sequence joins TRBV5-4 and TRBJ2-2; D not resolved. The CDR3 spans 13 residues. V dropped 4 bases and J dropped 5 bases, with 9 bases sitting between them. The germline gives CDR1 SGHNT, CDR2 YYREEE (reference sequence).

The chain couples TRBV14 to TRBJ1-1, with D unresolved. This CDR3 comprises 12 residues. The ends were cut back, 0 bases at V and 11 bases at J, with 10 bases in the middle. Germline CDR1 and CDR2: SGHDN and FVKESK. CDR3 residues: CASSQDYAAAFF. The DNA of the CDR3 is TGTGCCAGCAGCCAAGACTACGCAGCGGCTTTCTTT.